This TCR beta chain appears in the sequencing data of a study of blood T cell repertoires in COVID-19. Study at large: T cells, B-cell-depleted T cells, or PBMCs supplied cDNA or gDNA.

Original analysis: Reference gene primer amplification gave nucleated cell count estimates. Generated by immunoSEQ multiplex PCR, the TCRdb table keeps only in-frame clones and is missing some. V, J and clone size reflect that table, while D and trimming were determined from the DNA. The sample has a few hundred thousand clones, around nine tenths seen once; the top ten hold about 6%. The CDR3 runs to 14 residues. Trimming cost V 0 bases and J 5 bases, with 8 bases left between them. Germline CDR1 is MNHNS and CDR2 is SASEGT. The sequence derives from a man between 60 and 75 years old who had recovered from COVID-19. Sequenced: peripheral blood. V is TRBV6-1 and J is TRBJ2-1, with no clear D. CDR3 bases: TGTGCCAGCAGTGAAGCATTTAAGCACAATGAGCAGTTCTTC. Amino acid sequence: CASSEAFKHNEQFF.